The 4 T cell receptor beta chains below come from one sample, sequenced in a study of cytomegalovirus exposure and HLA in healthy donors. Produced via immunoSEQ multiplex PCR; TCRdb's table is partial and in-frame only. In the table there are about 140,000 clones, 80% to 90% of which are singletons. The sample taken for sequencing was PBMCs. These receptors were obtained from a woman in her thirties in good health and CMV-seronegative.

This chain connects TRBV6-5 to TRBJ2-3; no firm D call. V gave up 0 bases and J gave up 5 bases, with 9 bases separating them. The CDR3 covers 14 residues. The germline V gene has CDR1 MNHEY and CDR2 SVGAGI. Written as DNA, the CDR3 is TGTGCCAGCAGTTACTCGAGGATCGGAGATACGCAGTATTTT. This translates into CASSYSRIGDTQYF.

The gene calls are TRBV5-6 and TRBJ2-2; D is unclear. This CDR3 is 13 amino acids long. Germline assignment: CDR1 SGHDT and CDR2 YYEEEE. Trimming removed 1 base at V and 5 bases at J, with 6 bases between. In nucleotides, the CDR3 is TGTGCCAGCAGCTTGCCGGTTACCGGGGAGCTGTTTTTT. It specifies CASSLPVTGELFF.

Comments on this clone: In the same sample, other DNA sequences code for this CDR3. V is TRBV5-1 and J is TRBJ2-5, with TRBD2 identical over 14 bases. Germline CDR1 and CDR2: SGHRS and YFSETQ. This CDR3 has 16 residues. Trimming took 0 bases from V and 2 from J; bases not matched to a gene: 0. CDR3 residues: CASSLGLAGGQETQYF. The CDR3 DNA sequence: TGCGCCAGCAGCTTGGGACTAGCGGGGGGGCAAGAGACCCAGTACTTC.

The CDR3 spells CASSSQGGRNYGYTF. The CDR3 DNA reads TGCGCCAGCAGCTCCCAGGGCGGACGAAACTATGGCTACACCTTC. The chain uses TRBV5-1 and TRBJ1-2; tentatively, D is TRBD1 (5 bases). The CDR3 is 15 residues long. Germline CDR1 SGHRS, CDR2 YFSETQ. V was shortened by 3 bases and J by 2 bases, with 14 bases between the two germline ends.